These 27 T cell receptor beta chains originate from one sample sequenced in a study of memory CD4+ T cells and cytomegalovirus serostatus. Single viable CD3+CD4+CD8-CD45RO+ cells were sorted as the memory CD4+ T cells. The method was immunoSEQ multiplex PCR; TCRdb's version includes in-frame clones alone and lacks a portion of them. Among 52,000 or so clones listed, around 78% were seen once. The specimen sequenced was memory CD4+ T cells from blood. The receptors here all came from an adult in good health and CMV-seronegative.

The rearrangement uses TRBV5-8 and TRBJ2-2, with D possibly matching TRBD2 (6 bases). The germline gives CDR1 SGHTS, CDR2 YDEGEE. The CDR3 loop spans 15 amino acids. V shed 4 bases and J shed 6 bases, with 16 bases lying between them. This chain's CDR3 is CASSQGLLAPGELFF. Here the CDR3 DNA reads TGTGCCAGCAGCCAGGGACTTTTAGCGCCCGGGGAGCTGTTTTTT.

The V call is TRBV6-6, the J call TRBJ1-5; TRBD1 is a possible D gene (5 bases). CDR3 length: 13 amino acids. Looked up from germline, CDR1 is MNHNY and CDR2 is SVGAGI (reference sequence). Trimming removed 8 bases at V and 7 bases at J, with 15 bases between. CDR3 region: CASWSGTGQPQHF. The DNA for the CDR3 is TGTGCCAGCTGGTCGGGGACGGGCCAGCCCCAGCATTTT.

This chain joins TRBV15 and TRBJ2-7, with 12 bases lining up with TRBD1. The CDR3 length is 16 residues. After removal of 2 bases from V and 6 bases from J, the junction contained 8 bases not matched to a gene. Per germline, CDR1 LNHNV and CDR2 YYDKDF (reference sequence). The CDR3 DNA is TGTGCCACCAGCAGAAGCCCCGGGACAGGGGGCGGCGAGCAGTACTTC. Protein: CATSRSPGTGGGEQYF.

This clone came up a few times. CDR3 nucleotide sequence: TGTGCCAGCAGCTTTCAACAGGGGGCAAGCAATCAGCCCCAGCATTTT. Amino acids: CASSFQQGASNQPQHF. This chain connects TRBV5-6 to TRBJ1-5; TRBD1 aligns across 9 bases. Germline V gene sequence: CDR1 SGHDT, CDR2 YYEEEE. With V trimmed by 2 bases and J by 1 base, 4 bases remained unmatched. The CDR3 extends over 16 amino acids. The variable domain in full, completed from reference TRBV5-6 and TRBJ1-5, reads DAGVTQSPTHLIKTRGQQVTLRCSPKSGHDTVSWYQQALGQGPQFIFQYYEEEERQRGNFPDRFSGHQFPNYSSELNVNALLLGDSALYLCASSFQQGASNQPQHFGDGTRLSIL.

The rearrangement joins TRBV11-2 to TRBJ2-2, with 9 bases that match TRBD1. Trimming removed 6 bases from V and 6 bases from J; junction bases left unmatched: 11. Germline CDR1 SGHAT, CDR2 FQNNGV. The CDR3 has 16 amino acids. The CDR3 spells CASRPKGTGFSGELFF. The CDR3 nucleotides read TGTGCCAGCAGACCTAAGGGGACAGGGTTCTCCGGGGAGCTGTTTTTT.

This clone showed up just a few times. The chain carries TRBV4-2 and TRBJ1-4; unclear D gene. CDR3 size: 15 residues. The V end was cut by 4 bases, the J end by 0 bases, with 9 bases between. Germline CDR1 and CDR2: LGHNA and YNFKEQ. CDR3 in amino acids: CASSPAHATNEKLFF. CDR3 DNA sequence: TGTGCCAGCAGCCCCGCCCATGCAACTAATGAAAAACTGTTTTTT.

This clone is a singleton in its sample. CDR3 coding DNA: TGTGCCAGCAGCGCCGGGGATTCCCCCTCCTACGAGCAGTACTTC. Its translation: CASSAGDSPSYEQYF. The chain employs TRBV7-8 and TRBJ2-7; D may be TRBD2 (5 bases). Germline V gives CDR1 SGHVS, CDR2 FQNEAQ. The CDR3 consists of 15 residues. Trimming left V 5 bases short and J 0 bases short, with 14 bases between.

This rearrangement joins TRBV7-9 to TRBJ1-3; no reliable D call. The V end lost 6 bases, the J end lost 0 bases, and 9 bases lay between the germline ends. This CDR3 comprises 14 residues. Germline loops: CDR1 SEHNR, CDR2 FQNEAQ (reference sequence). The CDR3 region is CASRPGLSGNTIYF. The CDR3 DNA sequence: TGTGCCAGCAGACCGGGCCTCTCTGGAAACACCATATATTTT.

This clone has only a few counts. The J gene is TRBJ1-1, the V gene TRBV12-2; no DNA check was done on the table's D call, TRBD1. TRBV12-2 represents a pseudogene. There are 17 residues in the CDR3. CDR3 nucleotides: TGTGCAAGTCGCTTCGATACTACAGGGGGAAAAGGCACTGAAGCTTTCTTT. Its translation: CASRFDTTGGKGTEAFF.

The chain carries TRBV28 and TRBJ1-1; D unresolved. Trimming removed 5 bases at V and 1 base at J, with 14 bases between. The CDR3 consists of 15 residues. Per germline, CDR1 MDHEN and CDR2 SYDVKM. The CDR3 loop reads CASSPSLRQNTEAFF. The CDR3 region has the DNA TGTGCCAGCAGTCCCTCGTTACGACAGAACACTGAAGCTTTCTTT.

The rearrangement uses TRBV2 and TRBJ2-1; D gene uncertain. V lost 6 bases, J lost 6 bases, and 15 bases lay in between. The CDR3 runs to 14 residues. Looked up from germline, CDR1 is SNHLY and CDR2 is FYNNEI. CDR3 loop: CASSASQPPNEQFF. The CDR3, as DNA: TGTGCCAGCAGCGCGTCTCAACCGCCCAATGAGCAGTTCTTC. Full variable domain (rest looked up from reference TRBV2 and TRBJ2-1): EPEVTQTPSHQVTQMGQEVILRCVPISNHLYFYWYRQILGQKVEFLVSFYNNEISEKSEIFDDQFSVERPDGSNFTLKIRSTKLEDSAMYFCASSASQPPNEQFFGPGTRLTVL.

V and J are TRBV7-9 and TRBJ2-5; 10 bases fit TRBD1. Germline loops: CDR1 SEHNR, CDR2 FQNEAQ (reference sequence). The trim removed 6 bases at V and 7 bases at J, leaving 8 bases unmatched. This CDR3 spans 14 amino acids. In DNA, the CDR3 is TGTGCCAGCAGTCAGGGACAGGGGAAGTGGACCCAGTACTTC. This encodes CASSQGQGKWTQYF.

The chain combines TRBV11-2 with TRBJ2-3, with 9 bases fitting TRBD2. Germline V CDR1 and CDR2: SGHAT, FQNNGV. V was clipped by 0 bases and J by 0 bases; unmatched bases: 4. CDR3 length: 17 amino acids. The chain's CDR3 is CASSLDRTSESTDTQYF. The CDR3 nucleotides are TGTGCCAGCAGCTTAGATCGGACTAGCGAGAGCACAGATACGCAGTATTTT.

The chain carries TRBV19 and TRBJ1-5; weak D call: TRBD1 (6 bases). V dropped 8 bases and J dropped 4 bases, with 18 bases sitting between them. This CDR3 contains 15 residues. Looked up from germline, CDR1 is LNHDA and CDR2 is SQIVND (reference sequence). The CDR3 sequence: CASREVGASNQPQHF. The CDR3 DNA sequence: TGTGCCAGTCGAGAGGTGGGGGCTTCTAATCAGCCCCAGCATTTT.

This chain joins TRBV10-3 and TRBJ2-7, with D maybe TRBD1 (5 bases). The CDR3 runs 13 residues. V was pared by 4 bases and J by 4 bases, with 11 bases between. CDR1 is ENHRY and CDR2 is SYGVKD in the germline V gene. CDR3 loop: CAISVQGQYEQYF. The CDR3 DNA reads as TGTGCCATCAGTGTCCAGGGTCAGTACGAGCAGTACTTC.

This clone was found once. Other DNA sequences in this specimen translate into the identical CDR3. This chain joins TRBV11-3 and TRBJ2-7; D unresolved. The CDR3 covers 13 residues. The germline gives CDR1 SGHNT, CDR2 YENEEA. Trimming left V 0 bases short and J 4 bases short, with 7 bases between. CDR3 residues: CASSLDDKYEQYF. The CDR3 bases are TGTGCCAGCAGCTTAGATGATAAGTACGAGCAGTACTTC.

V gene TRBV4-2 combines with J gene TRBJ2-1, with 10 bases identical to TRBD2. V lost 2 bases, J lost 5 bases, and 6 bases stayed unmatched. CDR1 and CDR2 (germline): LGHNA, YNFKEQ. The CDR3 consists of 16 residues. Written as DNA, the CDR3 is TGTGCCAGCAGCCAATTACTAGCGGGGTCGAACAATGAGCAGTTCTTC. This encodes CASSQLLAGSNNEQFF.

The chain employs TRBV28 and TRBJ2-4; D possibly matches TRBD1 or TRBD2 (5 bases each). Germline V gene data show CDR1 as MDHEN and CDR2 as SYDVKM. The CDR3 consists of 16 residues. V lost 10 bases, J lost 5 bases, and 24 bases lay in between. The CDR3 coding sequence is TGTGCCACCTGCTTTAGGGGCGCGGGTCTCCAAAACATTCAGTACTTC. Residues: CATCFRGAGLQNIQYF.

This sequence joins TRBV6-1 and TRBJ2-5; 7 bases are shared with TRBD1. J gave up 2 bases and V 4 bases, and 10 bases lay outside the gene matches. Looked up from germline, CDR1 is MNHNS and CDR2 is SASEGT. The CDR3 is 16 residues long. DNA for the CDR3: TGTGCCAGCAGTGGCAGGACAGGCCGCTTTCAAGAGACCCAGTACTTC. Amino acid sequence: CASSGRTGRFQETQYF.

In this sample, this clone turned up a few times. J is TRBJ1-2 and V is TRBV5-4; 11 bases are shared with TRBD1. After removal of 4 bases from V and 7 bases from J, the junction contained 6 bases not matched to a gene. CDR1 is SGHNT and CDR2 is YYREEE in the germline V gene (reference sequence). There are 14 residues in the CDR3. Written as DNA, the CDR3 is TGTGCCAGCAGCAGGGACAGGGGGATGAGTGGCTACACCTTC. This codes for CASSRDRGMSGYTF.

This chain uses TRBV7-6 with TRBJ1-1; 9 bases align to TRBD1. Germline CDR1 and CDR2: SGHVS and FNYEAQ. The CDR3 has 12 amino acids. V lost 5 bases and J lost 9; bases outside the gene matches: 4. This chain's CDR3 is CASSAGQGKAFF. CDR3 bases: TGTGCCAGCAGCGCCGGACAGGGGAAAGCTTTCTTT. The full variable domain, completed using reference TRBV7-6 and TRBJ1-1, is GAGVSQSPRYKVTKRGQDVALRCDPISGHVSLYWYRQALGQGPEFLTYFNYEAQQDKSGLPNDRFSAERPEGSISTLTIQRTEQRDSAMYRCASSAGQGKAFFGQGTRLTVV.

This sequence joins TRBV9 and TRBJ2-1; 7 bases are shared with TRBD2. The germline V gene encodes CDR1 SGDLS and CDR2 YYNGEE. V gave up 5 bases and J gave up 2 bases; unmatched junction bases: 4. CDR3 length equals 14 residues. The chain's CDR3 is CASRAGTTYNEQFF. Here the CDR3 DNA reads TGTGCCAGCAGGGCCGGGACTACCTACAATGAGCAGTTCTTC.

About this clone: An end of the junction differs from the germline gene, which may be a read error. This chain links TRBV7-7 with TRBJ1-4; D gene uncertain. This CDR3 has 15 residues. Germline V CDR1 and CDR2: SSHAT, FNYEAQ (reference sequence). Here the CDR3 DNA reads TGTGCTAGCAGCCTGGGTCCAGGCCGTAATGAAAAACTGTTTTTT. It encodes CASSLGPGRNEKLFF. Together with reference TRBV7-7 and TRBJ1-4, the CDR3 gives the full variable domain: GAGVSQSPRYKVTKRGQDVTLRCDPISSHATLYWYQQALGQGPEFLTYFNYEAQPDKSGLPSDRFSAERPEGSISTLTIQRTEQRDSAMYRCASSLGPGRNEKLFFGSGTQLSVL.

The chain links TRBV5-5 to TRBJ1-2; D is uncertain. CDR3 length equals 15 residues. The ends were cut back, 1 base at V and 7 bases at J, with 17 bases in the middle. Germline CDR1 SGHKS, CDR2 YYEKEE (reference sequence). DNA of the CDR3: TGTGCCAGCAGCTTGACGGGGTCTGGTGCTAGTGGCTACACCTTC. This encodes CASSLTGSGASGYTF.

This clone was seen only a few times. This chain links TRBV30 with TRBJ1-2; no clear D gene. Trimming took 0 bases from V and 6 from J, leaving 8 bases between them. In germline, CDR1 is GTSNPN, CDR2 SVGIG (reference sequence). The CDR3 is 12 residues long. In DNA, the CDR3 is TGTGCCTGGAGTGTGACACGAAATGGCTACACCTTC. It codes for CAWSVTRNGYTF.

This sequence joins TRBV27 and TRBJ2-7; 7 positions agree with TRBD1. Looked up from germline, CDR1 is MNHEY and CDR2 is SMNVEV (reference sequence). This CDR3 comprises 13 residues. The V and J ends lost 10 bases and 0 bases, in that order; junction bases with no gene match: 6. The CDR3 coding sequence is TGTGCCACCGCGACAGGGAACTCCTACGAGCAGTACTTC. It translates to CATATGNSYEQYF.

The rearrangement uses TRBV9 and TRBJ1-3; D ambiguous. Trimming stripped 2 bases from V and 2 bases from J, with 2 bases between. This CDR3 has 12 residues. From germline, CDR1 is SGDLS and CDR2 YYNGEE. CDR3: CASSVPGNTIYF. The CDR3 region has the DNA TGTGCCAGCAGCGTCCCTGGAAACACCATATATTTT.